The 6 T cell receptor beta chains in this list originate from one sample, sequenced in a study of blood T cell repertoires in COVID-19. The protocol was immunoSEQ multiplex PCR, while the TCRdb copy is restricted to in-frame clones and leaves out a portion. The data hold roughly 180,000 clones, with about 85% observed a single time. The sequencing input was peripheral blood. The source is a woman aged 55 to 70 with acute or convalescent COVID-19.

The chain carries TRBV9 and TRBJ1-2, with 7 bases fitting TRBD1. Germline values: CDR1 SGDLS, CDR2 YYNGEE. V gave up 4 bases and J gave up 8 bases; unmatched junction bases: 11. The CDR3 runs 14 residues. CDR3 sequence: CASSNRQGSSGYTF. DNA of the CDR3: TGTGCCAGCAGCAACCGACAGGGAAGCTCGGGCTACACCTTC.

The chain uses TRBV12-3 or TRBV12-4 and TRBJ2-1; TRBD1 matches at 9 bases. The V segment lost 8 bases and the J segment 6 bases; nucleotides outside the gene matches: 5. The length of the CDR3 is 13 residues. The CDR3, as DNA: TGTGCCAGCCGACAGGGGGTGATCAATGAGCAGTTCTTC. It codes for CASRQGVINEQFF.

The rearrangement uses TRBV7-9 and TRBJ2-1; TRBD2 aligns across 9 bases. Germline trimming cut 8 bases from V and 1 base from J; bases unmatched to any gene: 9. In germline, CDR1 is SEHNR, CDR2 FQNEAQ (reference sequence). The CDR3 covers 16 residues. CDR3: CASADLAGGSYNEQFF. The DNA for the CDR3 is TGTGCCAGCGCTGACCTGGCGGGAGGGTCCTACAATGAGCAGTTCTTC.

The rearrangement joins TRBV24-1 to TRBJ1-2; D is perhaps TRBD1 (5 bases). Trimming stripped 4 bases from V and 10 bases from J, with 15 bases between. This CDR3 spans 13 amino acids. The germline V gene has CDR1 KGHDR and CDR2 SFDVKD. For the CDR3, the DNA is TGTGCCACCAGTGACCAGGGTACCCTCTCCTACACCTTC. Translation gives CATSDQGTLSYTF.

This clone was found once. The V gene is TRBV6-5, the J gene TRBJ1-1; D is unclear. Deletions cut 6 bases from V and 4 bases from J, with 18 bases between. This CDR3 has 15 residues. Germline assignment: CDR1 MNHEY and CDR2 SVGAGI. CDR3 protein: CASSKEPSGSTEAFF. CDR3 DNA sequence: TGTGCCAGCAGCAAGGAACCCTCGGGGTCCACTGAAGCTTTCTTT.

The chain joins TRBV6-5 to TRBJ1-1, with 9 bases that match TRBD1. The CDR3 runs to 13 residues. Trimming took 9 bases from V and 5 from J; bases not matched to a gene: 7. Per the germline V gene, CDR1 is MNHEY and CDR2 is SVGAGI. CDR3 amino acids: CASVGTGRTEAFF. Written as DNA, the CDR3 is TGTGCCAGTGTCGGGACAGGGAGGACTGAAGCTTTCTTT.